These 16 T cell receptor beta chains originate from one sample sequenced in a study of somatic mutations in cytotoxic T cells in rheumatoid arthritis. The repertoire was sequenced with immunoSEQ multiplex PCR; TCRdb's copy has only in-frame clones and lacks some. This table holds over 10,000 clones, roughly four fifths found once. Sequencing was done on a sample of CD8+ T cells sorted from blood. The receptors come from a middle-aged woman in good health.

This clone has a handful of counts. The genes are TRBV21-1 and TRBJ2-7. TRBV21-1 is a pseudogene locus. This CDR3 region has 10 residues. This CDR3 is CASSNYEQYV. The CDR3 DNA is TGTGCCAGCAGCAACTACGAGCAGTACGTC.

The chain recombines TRBV28 with TRBJ1-2; 10 nucleotides line up with TRBD1. The V gene's germline CDR1 is MDHEN and CDR2 SYDVKM. V lost 9 bases, J lost 4 bases, and 14 bases stayed unmatched. This CDR3 comprises 16 residues. The CDR3 here is CASVGQGKGWVYGYTF. DNA for the CDR3: TGTGCCAGTGTGGGACAGGGGAAGGGGTGGGTCTATGGCTACACCTTC.

The gene calls are TRBV29-1 and TRBJ2-5; weak D call: TRBD1 (6 bases). Trimming removed 7 bases from V and 5 bases from J, with 17 bases in between. From germline, CDR1 is SQVTM and CDR2 ANQGSEA. There are 13 residues in the CDR3. The CDR3, as DNA: TGCAGCGCAACAGGGCCGGCCAGCGAGACCCAGTACTTC. Residues: CSATGPASETQYF. Complete variable domain (other parts from reference TRBV29-1 and TRBJ2-5): SAVISQKPSRDICQRGTSLTIQCQVDSQVTMMFWYRQQPGQSLTLIATANQGSEATYESGFVIDKFPISRPNLTFSTLTVSNMSPEDSSIYLCSATGPASETQYFGPGTRLLVL.

V gene TRBV6-5 combines with J gene TRBJ1-1; D is uncertain. CDR1 is MNHEY and CDR2 is SVGAGI in the germline V gene. V was pared by 2 bases and J by 0 bases, with 7 bases between. The CDR3 covers 14 residues. The CDR3 region is CASSYRELNTEAFF. In nucleotides, the CDR3 is TGTGCCAGCAGTTACAGAGAGTTGAACACTGAAGCTTTCTTT.

This chain joins TRBV5-4 and TRBJ1-5; 10 bases match TRBD1. J lost 7 bases, V lost 5 bases, and 15 bases had no gene match. The CDR3 has 17 amino acids. Germline V gene lookup returns CDR1 SGHNT and CDR2 YYREEE (reference sequence). The CDR3 here is CASRSPGQGLREQPQHF. DNA for the CDR3: TGTGCCAGCAGGAGTCCGGGACAGGGGCTTCGAGAGCAGCCCCAGCATTTT.

The gene calls are TRBV4-3 and TRBJ2-6; no clear D. The CDR3 has 15 residues. CDR1 LGHNA and CDR2 YSLEER come from the germline V gene. Trimming left V 1 base short and J 0 bases short, with 4 bases between. The CDR3 loop is CASSQASSGANVLTF. The CDR3 bases are TGCGCCAGCAGCCAAGCCAGCTCTGGGGCCAACGTCCTGACTTTC.

V usage is TRBV4-1 and J usage is TRBJ1-4; weak D call: TRBD1 (6 bases). This CDR3 region has 13 residues. The V and J ends lost 5 bases and 8 bases respectively, with 12 bases between them. Germline CDR1 and CDR2: MGHRA and YSYEKL. The CDR3 protein is CASSVRGGEKLFF. The CDR3 nucleotides read TGCGCCAGCAGCGTCAGGGGTGGGGAAAAACTGTTTTTT.

The J gene is TRBJ2-7, the V gene TRBV19; possibly TRBD1 for D (6 bases). Germline CDR1 LNHDA, CDR2 SQIVND (reference sequence). The CDR3 consists of 13 residues. V was trimmed by 3 bases and J by 7 bases, leaving 13 bases between them. CDR3 sequence reads: CASSIAPRGEQYF. CDR3 nucleotides: TGTGCCAGTAGTATTGCACCTAGGGGGGAGCAGTACTTC.

The chain carries TRBV11-2 and TRBJ2-5, with D uncertain. The V end was cut by 1 base, the J end by 7 bases, with 10 bases between. CDR1 and CDR2 from the germline V gene are SGHAT and FQNNGV. The CDR3 runs 13 residues. CDR3 DNA: TGTGCCAGCAGCTTAGGTCATGACTGGACCCAGTACTTC. It encodes CASSLGHDWTQYF.

CDR3 coding DNA: TGCGCCAGCAGCCACGGGAGCGGGAGGGCCGCCCACAATGAGCAGTTCTTC. Encoded protein: CASSHGSGRAAHNEQFF. V usage is TRBV4-3 and J usage is TRBJ2-1, with TRBD2 matching 10 bases. This CDR3 region has 17 residues. The ends lost 3 bases at V and 5 bases at J; junction bases unmatched: 10. Germline V gives CDR1 LGHNA, CDR2 YSLEER.

The chain uses TRBV11-2 and TRBJ1-5; D remains ambiguous. The CDR3 has 16 amino acids. V lost 5 bases to trimming and J lost 3 bases, with 17 bases between them. Germline V CDR1 and CDR2: SGHAT, FQNNGV. CDR3 DNA: TGTGCCAGCAGCCCTAGCTTCTATGGGAACAATCAGCCCCAGCATTTT. The encoded protein is CASSPSFYGNNQPQHF.

The CDR3 DNA reads TGTGCCAGCAGCTTAGAGGCAGGAGGGCCGTGGGGCTACACCTTC. Translating it yields CASSLEAGGPWGYTF. The chain carries TRBV7-8 and TRBJ1-2; D not resolved. In germline, CDR1 is SGHVS, CDR2 FQNEAQ. Trimming removed 1 base at V and 8 bases at J, with 17 bases between. The CDR3 contains 15 residues.

This clone turned up a few times. The CDR3 bases are TGTGCCAGCAGCTCAGCGGGAGGGTGGGAGCAGTACTTC. Amino acid sequence: CASSSAGGWEQYF. The genes are TRBV11-3 and TRBJ2-7; 10 nucleotides match TRBD2. The V gene's germline CDR1 is SGHNT and CDR2 YENEEA. This CDR3 has 13 residues. The V and J ends lost 4 bases and 7 bases, in that order; junction bases with no gene match: 4.

This clone was seen a handful of times. The chain joins TRBV6-1 to TRBJ2-2; perhaps D is TRBD1 or TRBD2 (5 bases each). The germline V and J ends were trimmed by 7 bases and 5 bases, with 14 bases remaining between them. The length of the CDR3 is 14 residues. Germline V lookup: CDR1 MNHNS, CDR2 SASEGT. The CDR3 sequence: CASTERGETGELFF. CDR3 sequence (DNA): TGTGCCAGCACCGAACGAGGGGAGACCGGGGAGCTGTTTTTT.

In this sample, this clone turned up once. The chain joins TRBV19 to TRBJ1-5; D remains unclear. V lost 7 bases and J lost 0, with 10 bases in between. The germline V gene encodes CDR1 LNHDA and CDR2 SQIVND (reference sequence). The CDR3 totals 14 residues. CDR3 amino acids: CASKDGYSNQPQHF. Written as DNA, the CDR3 is TGTGCCAGTAAGGACGGATATAGCAATCAGCCCCAGCATTTT.

The chain combines TRBV7-9 with TRBJ2-5, with D maybe TRBD2 (5 bases). Trimming shortened V by 3 bases and J by 2 bases, and 7 bases separated the two germline ends. Germline values: CDR1 SEHNR, CDR2 FQNEAQ (reference sequence). The CDR3 has 13 residues. CDR3 loop: CASSFGIQETQYF. The CDR3 region has the DNA TGTGCCAGCAGCTTCGGGATTCAAGAGACCCAGTACTTC. Full variable domain (rest looked up from reference TRBV7-9 and TRBJ2-5): DTGVSQNPRHKITKRGQNVTFRCDPISEHNRLYWYRQTLGQGPEFLTYFQNEAQLEKSRLLSDRFSAERPKGSFSTLEIQRTEQGDSAMYLCASSFGIQETQYFGPGTRLLVL.